This entry is about one TCR beta chain. Its antigen is undetermined. The record originates from a study of a mutant IDH1 vaccine in newly diagnosed glioma. Sequenced by immunoSEQ multiplex PCR; TCRdb stores in-frame clones only, minus some. The sample shows roughly 25,000 clones, 77% of them seen only once. Time point described: week 5, during vaccination. Each dose of the vaccine consisted of 300 ug of mutant IDH1 20-mer peptide, with topical imiquimod. Each tumor in the donors was a new WHO grade 3 or 4 astrocytoma, IDH1-mutant and ATRX-lost. This receptor was taken from a man aged 35 to 55 with glioma. The specimen comprised PBMCs, sampled from a glioma patient whose treatment included an IDH1 peptide vaccine.

CDR3 sequence (DNA): TGTGCCAGCGGCGGGCTAGCGGGAGGCCTATCAGGGGATACGCAGTATTTT. This sequence encodes CASGGLAGGLSGDTQYF. The V gene is TRBV7-9, the J gene TRBJ2-3; 11 bases match TRBD2. The CDR3 consists of 17 residues. Looked up from germline, CDR1 is SEHNR and CDR2 is FQNEAQ (reference sequence). Trimming removed 8 bases from V and 6 bases from J; junction bases left unmatched: 16.